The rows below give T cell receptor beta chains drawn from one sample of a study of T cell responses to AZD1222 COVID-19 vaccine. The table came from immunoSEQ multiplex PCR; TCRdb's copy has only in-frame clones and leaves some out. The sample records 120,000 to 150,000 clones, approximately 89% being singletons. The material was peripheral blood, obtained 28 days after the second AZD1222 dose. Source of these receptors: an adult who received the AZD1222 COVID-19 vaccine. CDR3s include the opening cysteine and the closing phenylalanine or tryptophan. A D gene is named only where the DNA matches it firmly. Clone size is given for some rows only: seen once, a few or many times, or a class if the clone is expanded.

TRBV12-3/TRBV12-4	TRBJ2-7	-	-	TGTGCCAGCAGTTCCCTTTTTGGCGAGCAGTACTTC	CASSSLFGEQYF
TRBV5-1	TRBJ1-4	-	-	TGCGCCAGCAGCATGGGGACAATGGCAACTAATGAAAAACTGTTTTTT	CASSMGTMATNEKLFF
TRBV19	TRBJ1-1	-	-	TGTGCCAGTAGTTTCATACATGGAGGGAACACTGAAGCTTTCTTT	CASSFIHGGNTEAFF
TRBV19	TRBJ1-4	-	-	TGTGCCAGTAGTATCACCCGACCCGGGGAGGATGAAAAACTGTTTTTT	CASSITRPGEDEKLFF
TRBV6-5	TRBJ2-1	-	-	TGTGCCAGCCGCCCCCTGGATGGCTCCTACAATGAGCAGTTCTTC	CASRPLDGSYNEQFF
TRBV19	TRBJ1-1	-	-	TGTGCCAGTAGTATGGGCACTGAAGCTTTCTTT	CASSMGTEAFF
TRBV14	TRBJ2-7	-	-	TGTGCCAGCAGCCCAGGAGGCTACGAGCAGTACTTC	CASSPGGYEQYF
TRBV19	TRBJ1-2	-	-	TGTGCCAGTAGTATAGTAGCGACAAACTATGGCTACACCTTC	CASSIVATNYGYTF
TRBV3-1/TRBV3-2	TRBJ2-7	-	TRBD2	TGTGCCAGCAGCCCCGGACTAGCGGAAGCCTACGAGCAGTACTTC	CASSPGLAEAYEQYF
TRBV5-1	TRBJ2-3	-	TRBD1	TGCGCCAGCAGCACGGGACAGGGGAAAGATACGCAGTATTTT	CASSTGQGKDTQYF
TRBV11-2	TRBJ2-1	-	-	TGTGCCAGCAGCCCCCCATCGGGGGCGTTCAATGAGCAGTTCTTC	CASSPPSGAFNEQFF
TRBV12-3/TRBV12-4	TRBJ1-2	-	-	TGTGCCAGCAGTCGCTTTTCCTATGGCTACACCTTC	CASSRFSYGYTF
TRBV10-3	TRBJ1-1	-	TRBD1	TGTGCCACGAGACAGGGCCCCACTGAAGCTTTCTTT	CATRQGPTEAFF
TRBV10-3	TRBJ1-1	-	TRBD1	TGTGCCATCAGAGAAAGGGGACAGGGCACCACTGAAGCTTTCTTT	CAIRERGQGTTEAFF
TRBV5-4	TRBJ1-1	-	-	TGTGCCAGCAGTGAGGGACCTGAAGCTTTCTTT	CASSEGPEAFF
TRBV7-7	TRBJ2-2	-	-	TGTGCTAGCAGCCAAAGGCAGGGGGGCCCCGGGGAGCTGTTTTTT	CASSQRQGGPGELFF
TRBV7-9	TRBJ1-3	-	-	TGTGCCAGCAGTGTGGGGAATGCTGGAAACACCATATATTTT	CASSVGNAGNTIYF
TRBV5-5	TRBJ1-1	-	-	TGTGCCAGCCAGGAGATCGGACACACCGAGGGTGAAGCTTTCTTT	CASQEIGHTEGEAFF
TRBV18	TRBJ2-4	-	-	TGTGCCAGCTCACCACCTTCAGGGGCGTCCCGCATTCAGTACTTC	CASSPPSGASRIQYF
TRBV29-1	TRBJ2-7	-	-	TGCAGCGTTGTTTCCCCGGAGGGCCGCTACGAGCAGTACTTC	CSVVSPEGRYEQYF
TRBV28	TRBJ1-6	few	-	TGTGCCAGCCTCGCCCAACAGGCGATGGGTTATAATTCACCCCTCCACTTT	CASLAQQAMGYNSPLHF
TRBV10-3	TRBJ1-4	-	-	TGTGCCATCAGCATGAGGGACCTTGCAACTAATGAAAAACTGTTTTTT	CAISMRDLATNEKLFF
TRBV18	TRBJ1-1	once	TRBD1	TGTGCCAGCTCACCACCGGACAGGGCGGGCACTGAAGCTTTCTTT	CASSPPDRAGTEAFF
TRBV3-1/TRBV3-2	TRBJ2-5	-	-	TGTGCCAGCAGCCAAGATCCGGGGCCCGGGGTAGCCCAGTACTTC	CASSQDPGPGVAQYF
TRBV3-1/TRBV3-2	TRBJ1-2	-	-	TGTGCCAGCAGCCAAGTTCGAGGGGATGGCTACACCTTC	CASSQVRGDGYTF
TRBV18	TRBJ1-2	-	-	TGTGCCAGCTCACCACCGGACTTAGGGTATGGCTACACCTTC	CASSPPDLGYGYTF
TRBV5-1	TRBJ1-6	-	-	TGCGCCAGCAGCCCGTCGGGGGGGGAGAGTTCACCCCTCCACTTT	CASSPSGGESSPLHF
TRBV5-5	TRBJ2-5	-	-	TGTGCCAGCAGCTTGAGGGTTGTGCAGTCGGGGGACTTC	CASSLRVVQSGDF
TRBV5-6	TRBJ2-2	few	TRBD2	TGTGCCAGCAGCCAGGGACTAGCTGGTACCGGGGAGCTGTTTTTT	CASSQGLAGTGELFF
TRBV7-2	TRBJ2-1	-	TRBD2	TGTGCCAGCAGCCTCCTAGCGGGAGGGCCCTACAATGAGCAGTTCTTC	CASSLLAGGPYNEQFF
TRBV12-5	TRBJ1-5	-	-	TGTGCTAGTGGTTTGGGTAAGGGCTCCAAAAATCAGCCCCAGCATTTT	CASGLGKGSKNQPQHF
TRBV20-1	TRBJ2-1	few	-	TGCAGTTGGACCCTCGGCTATGAGCAGTTCTTC	CSWTLGYEQFF
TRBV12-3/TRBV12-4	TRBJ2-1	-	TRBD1	TGTGCCAGCAGTTTAAGGGGGCGATATGAGCAGTTCTTC	CASSLRGRYEQFF
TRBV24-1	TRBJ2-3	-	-	TGTGCCACCAGTGATGATGCCGAGGTTTTAGGGCCAGAGGGTACGCAGTATTTT	CATSDDAEVLGPEGTQYF
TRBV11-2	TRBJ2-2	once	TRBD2	TGTGCCAGCAGCTTACTACTAGCGGGAGGGTACACCGGGGAGCTGTTTTTT	CASSLLLAGGYTGELFF
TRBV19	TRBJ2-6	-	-	TGTGCCAGTAGTATAGATCTAAGGGCTGGGGCCAACGTCCTGACTTTC	CASSIDLRAGANVLTF
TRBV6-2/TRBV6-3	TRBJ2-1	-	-	TGTGCCAGCAGCAACAGGAGGGTCGGGCAGTTCTTC	CASSNRRVGQFF
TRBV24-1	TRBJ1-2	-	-	TGTGCCACCAGTGATTTCGACAAGAACTATGGCTACACCTTC	CATSDFDKNYGYTF
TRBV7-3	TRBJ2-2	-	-	TGTGCCAGCAGCTTCGGCGGGGTACCGGGTCAGAACACCGGGGAGCTGTTTTTT	CASSFGGVPGQNTGELFF
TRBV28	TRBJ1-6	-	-	TGTGCCAGTGGGATGGGGGGCCCTTATAATTCACCCCTCCACTTT	CASGMGGPYNSPLHF
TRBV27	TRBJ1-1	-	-	TGTGCCAGCAGTTTGGGGCAGGGGTCGGCTGAAGCTTTCTTT	CASSLGQGSAEAFF
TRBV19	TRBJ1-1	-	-	TGTGCCAGTAGTAGTGGGGCCACTGAAGCTTTCTTT	CASSSGATEAFF
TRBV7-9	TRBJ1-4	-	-	TGTGCCAGCAGCCCAACCGAAGGGGCTGGGAATGAAAAACTGTTTTTT	CASSPTEGAGNEKLFF
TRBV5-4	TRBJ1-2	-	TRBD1	TGTGCCAGCAGCTTGGACAGGACAGGGGCGAAGGGAGGCTACACCTTC	CASSLDRTGAKGGYTF
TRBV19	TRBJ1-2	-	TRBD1	TGTGCCAGTAGTATGATATCGACAGGGGGAAACTATGGCTACACCTTC	CASSMISTGGNYGYTF
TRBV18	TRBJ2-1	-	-	TGTGCCAGCTCACATTCCCGGGGTGACTACAATGAGCAGTTCTTC	CASSHSRGDYNEQFF
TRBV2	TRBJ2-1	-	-	TGTGCCAGCAGTGAAGTAGCTCTCTACAATGAGCAGTTCTTC	CASSEVALYNEQFF
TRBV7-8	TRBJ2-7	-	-	TGTGCCAGCAGCTACGGTGCGTCTACCTACGAGCAGTACTTC	CASSYGASTYEQYF
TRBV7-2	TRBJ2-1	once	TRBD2	TGTGCCAGCAGCTTAACGGGAGGAAACAATGAGCAGTTCTTC	CASSLTGGNNEQFF
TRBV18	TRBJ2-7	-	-	TGTGCCAGCTCAAGGGAGGACAGGCACTCCTACGAGCAGTACTTC	CASSREDRHSYEQYF
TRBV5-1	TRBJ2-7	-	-	TGCGCCAGCAGCTTGGGAGGGGTGGCCGTCTACGAGCAGTACTTC	CASSLGGVAVYEQYF
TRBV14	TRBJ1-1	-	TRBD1	TGTGCCAGCAGCCAAAGCCCCGGGACAGGGTTCGCTGAAGCTTTCTTT	CASSQSPGTGFAEAFF
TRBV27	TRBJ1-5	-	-	TGTGCCAGCAGTTTACTTGGACGGCAAGATCAGCCCCAGCATTTT	CASSLLGRQDQPQHF
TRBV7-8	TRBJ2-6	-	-	TGTGCCAGCAGCCCCTTGGGGCGGCACTTTCCCTCTGGGGCCAACGTCCTGACTTTC	CASSPLGRHFPSGANVLTF
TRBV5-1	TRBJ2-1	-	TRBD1	TGCGCCAGCAGCTTGGAATCGGGGACAGGGGGCATCGTATACAATGAGCAGTTCTTC	CASSLESGTGGIVYNEQFF
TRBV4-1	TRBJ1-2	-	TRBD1	TGCGCCAGCAGCCTTTTGTTCGGACAGGGGGATGGCTACACCTTC	CASSLLFGQGDGYTF
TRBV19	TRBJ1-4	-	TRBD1	TGTGCCAGTAGCCACAACAGGGGGGCTAATGAAAAACTGTTTTTT	CASSHNRGANEKLFF